The next 9 T cell receptor beta chains were all read from a single sample in a study of vaccination effects on CD4 cells after COVID-19. Their cognate antigens are unknown. Subsequent to roughly 9 days of culture, CD4+ T cells were isolated. Participants got two doses of BNT162b2 or mRNA-1273 vaccine. Profiled with immunoSEQ multiplex PCR; TCRdb holds only in-frame clones, not every one. The table includes around 49,000 clones, 60% to 75% detected once. The specimen was CD4+ T cells from PBMCs cultured without peptide, collected after COVID-19 vaccination. The receptor source for this set is a human donor who received a COVID-19 vaccine.

The genes are TRBV5-1 and TRBJ1-4; the match to TRBD1 covers 8 bases. The ends lost 3 bases at V and 8 bases at J; junction bases unmatched: 12. The CDR3 loop spans 16 amino acids. Germline V lookup: CDR1 SGHRS, CDR2 YFSETQ. CDR3 residues: CASSYIRTGSREKLFF. In nucleotides, the CDR3 is TGCGCCAGCAGCTACATACGGACAGGGTCTAGGGAAAAACTGTTTTTT.

The chain has TRBV3-1 (or the pseudogene TRBV3-2) and TRBJ1-1; no clear D. CDR3 length equals 15 residues. Germline V gives CDR1 LGHDT, CDR2 YNNKEL (reference sequence). Trimming removed 1 base from V and 1 base from J, with 10 bases in between. The CDR3 region is CASSQVLSENTEAFF. The CDR3 region has the DNA TGTGCCAGCAGCCAAGTTCTTTCAGAGAACACTGAAGCTTTCTTT.

This clone was found once. J is TRBJ2-5 and V is TRBV6-4, with D uncertain. Germline-derived CDR1 and CDR2 are MRHNA and SNTAGT. V lost 7 bases and J lost 5, with 14 bases in between. This CDR3 region has 13 residues. The CDR3 region is CASIQRGEETQYF. In nucleotides, the CDR3 is TGTGCCAGCATTCAAAGAGGAGAGGAGACCCAGTACTTC.

V is TRBV19 and J is TRBJ2-1; D is ambiguous. CDR3 length: 15 residues. The germline gives CDR1 LNHDA, CDR2 SQIVND (reference sequence). V was pared by 4 bases and J by 7 bases, with 17 bases between. Here the CDR3 reads CASSTLDGPRNEQFF. The CDR3 coding sequence is TGTGCCAGTAGTACCCTCGACGGCCCCAGAAATGAGCAGTTCTTC.

The V and J genes are TRBV11-2 and TRBJ2-3, with unresolved D. Germline values: CDR1 SGHAT, CDR2 FQNNGV. This CDR3 has 13 amino acids. Trimming removed 0 bases from V and 5 bases from J, with 6 bases in between. This CDR3 reads CASSLEEVDTQYF. The DNA of the CDR3 is TGTGCCAGCAGCTTAGAAGAAGTAGATACGCAGTATTTT.

The chain links TRBV7-6 to TRBJ2-5; 11 nucleotides match TRBD2. CDR1 and CDR2 (germline): SGHVS, FNYEAQ. With V trimmed by 4 bases and J by 4 bases, 11 bases remained unmatched. The CDR3 has 17 amino acids. This chain's CDR3 is CASSSQGASGGLETQYF. The CDR3 nucleotides read TGTGCCAGCAGCTCACAGGGGGCTAGCGGGGGGCTAGAGACCCAGTACTTC.

In its sample, this clone was seen once. The chain has TRBV5-1 and TRBJ2-5; 13 bases fit TRBD2. CDR3 length equals 16 residues. Trimming cost V 7 bases and J 5 bases; bases outside gene matches: 11. Per germline, CDR1 SGHRS and CDR2 YFSETQ. CDR3 sequence: CASGGLAGALGETQYF. The CDR3 DNA is TGCGCCAGCGGAGGACTAGCGGGGGCCCTCGGGGAGACCCAGTACTTC.

This clone was found a few times. V and J are TRBV3-1 (or the pseudogene TRBV3-2) and TRBJ2-3, with 12 bases identical to TRBD2. The CDR3 is 17 residues long. V lost 4 bases, J lost 0 bases, and 5 bases stayed unmatched. Germline lookup yields CDR1 LGHDT and CDR2 YNNKEL (reference sequence). The CDR3 reads CASSPPLAGGSTDTQYF. The CDR3 nucleotides read TGTGCCAGCAGCCCTCCCCTAGCGGGGGGGAGCACAGATACGCAGTATTTT.

The chain links TRBV10-3 to TRBJ2-7; 10 nucleotides align to TRBD2. With 0 bases clipped from V and 2 bases from J, the junction kept 10 bases outside the gene matches. This CDR3 has 18 residues. Germline CDR1 is ENHRY and CDR2 is SYGVKD. CDR3: CAISESGEREGLTYEQYF. DNA for the CDR3: TGTGCCATCAGTGAGTCAGGCGAGCGGGAGGGCCTCACCTACGAGCAGTACTTC.